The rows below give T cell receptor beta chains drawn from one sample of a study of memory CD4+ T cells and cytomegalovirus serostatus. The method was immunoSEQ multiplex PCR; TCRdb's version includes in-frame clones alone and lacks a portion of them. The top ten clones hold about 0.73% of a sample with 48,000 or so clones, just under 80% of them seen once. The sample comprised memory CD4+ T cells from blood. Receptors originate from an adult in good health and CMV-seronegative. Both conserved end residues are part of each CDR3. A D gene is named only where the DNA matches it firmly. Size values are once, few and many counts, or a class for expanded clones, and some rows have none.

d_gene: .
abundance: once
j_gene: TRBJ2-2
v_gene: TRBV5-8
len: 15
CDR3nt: TGTGCCAGCAGCTATCCGGGACTGAACACCGGGGAGCTGTTTTTT
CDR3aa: CASSYPGLNTGELFF

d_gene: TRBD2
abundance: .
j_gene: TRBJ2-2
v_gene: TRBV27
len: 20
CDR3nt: TGTGCCAGCAGTTTATACCCCCCGACTAGCGGGAGGATACGCACCGGGGAGCTGTTTTTT
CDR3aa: CASSLYPPTSGRIRTGELFF

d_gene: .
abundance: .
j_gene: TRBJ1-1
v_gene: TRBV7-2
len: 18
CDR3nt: TGTGCCAGCAGCTTAGTTGGGAACGGGGGGGCTTCGAACACTGAAGCTTTCTTT
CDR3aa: CASSLVGNGGASNTEAFF

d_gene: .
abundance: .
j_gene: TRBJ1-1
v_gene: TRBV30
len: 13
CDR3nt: TGTGCCTGGAGTGTACGGGCGAACACTGAAGCTTTCTTT
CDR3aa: CAWSVRANTEAFF

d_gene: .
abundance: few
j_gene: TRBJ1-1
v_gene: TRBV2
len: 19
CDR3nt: TGTGCCAGCAGCGCCGGGTTTTACCTGTACAGCGCCAAGGACACTGAAGCTTTCTTT
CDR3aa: CASSAGFYLYSAKDTEAFF

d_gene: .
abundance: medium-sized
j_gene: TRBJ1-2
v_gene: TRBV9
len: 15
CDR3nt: TGTGCCAGCAGCCTTAGGCAGGGTTTCTACTATGGCTACACCTTC
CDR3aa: CASSLRQGFYYGYTF

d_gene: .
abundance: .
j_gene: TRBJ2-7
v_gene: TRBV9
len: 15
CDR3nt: TGTGCCAGCAGCGCCATCCCGGGACGTACCTACGAGCAGTACTTC
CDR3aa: CASSAIPGRTYEQYF

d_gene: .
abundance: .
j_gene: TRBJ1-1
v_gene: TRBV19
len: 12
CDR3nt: TGTGCCAGTAGTGAAAGGGACCGGAAAGCTTTCTTT
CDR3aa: CASSERDRKAFF

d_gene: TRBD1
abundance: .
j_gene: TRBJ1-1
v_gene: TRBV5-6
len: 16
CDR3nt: TGTGCCAGCAGCTTGGGGGACAGGGTGGGAAACACTGAAGCTTTCTTT
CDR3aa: CASSLGDRVGNTEAFF

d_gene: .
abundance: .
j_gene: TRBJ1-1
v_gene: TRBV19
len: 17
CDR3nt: TGTGCCAGTAGTATTATAGGTGGAGGGGGGCGACGAACTGAAGCTTTCTTT
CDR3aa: CASSIIGGGGRRTEAFF

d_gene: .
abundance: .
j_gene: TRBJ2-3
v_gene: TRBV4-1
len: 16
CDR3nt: TGCGCCAGCAGCCAAGATTCAGGGTGGGTTCCAGATACGCAGTATTTT
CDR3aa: CASSQDSGWVPDTQYF

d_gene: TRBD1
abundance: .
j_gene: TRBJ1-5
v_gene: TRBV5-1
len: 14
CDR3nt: TGCGCCAGCAGCCCAGGGACAGGGAAACAGCCCCAGCATTTT
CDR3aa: CASSPGTGKQPQHF

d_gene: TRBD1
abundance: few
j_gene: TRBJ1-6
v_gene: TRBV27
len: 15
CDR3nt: TGTGCCAGCAGGACAGGGAGCTCCTATAATTCACCCCTCCACTTT
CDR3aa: CASRTGSSYNSPLHF

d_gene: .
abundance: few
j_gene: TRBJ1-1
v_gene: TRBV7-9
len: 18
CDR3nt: TGTGCCAGCAGCCGCACTTGGACCACGCGATACGGGAACACTGAAGCTTTCTTT
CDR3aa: CASSRTWTTRYGNTEAFF